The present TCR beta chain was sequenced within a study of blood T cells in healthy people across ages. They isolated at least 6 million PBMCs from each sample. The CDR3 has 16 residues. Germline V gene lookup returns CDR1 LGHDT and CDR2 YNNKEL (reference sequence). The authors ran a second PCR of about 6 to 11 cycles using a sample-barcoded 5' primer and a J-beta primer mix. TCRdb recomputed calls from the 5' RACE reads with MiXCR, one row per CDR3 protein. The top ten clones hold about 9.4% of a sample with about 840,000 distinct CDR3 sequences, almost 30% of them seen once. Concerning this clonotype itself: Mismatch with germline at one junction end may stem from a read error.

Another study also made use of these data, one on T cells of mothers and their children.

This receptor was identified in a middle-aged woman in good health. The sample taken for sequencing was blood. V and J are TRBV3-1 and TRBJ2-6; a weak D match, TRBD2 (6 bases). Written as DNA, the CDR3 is TGTGCCAGCAGCCGGGGAGGTGGGTCTGGGGCCAACGTCCGGACTTTC. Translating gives CASSRGGGSGANVRTF. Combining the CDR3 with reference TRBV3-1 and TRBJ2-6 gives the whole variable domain DTAVSQTPKYLVTQMGNDKSIKCEQNLGHDTMYWYKQDSKKFLKIMFSYNNKELIINETVPNRFSPKSPDKAHLNLHINSLELGDSAVYFCASSRGGGSGANVRTFGAGSRLTVL.